One and the same sample provided the 32 T cell receptor beta chains below, sequenced in a study of blood T cells in healthy people across ages. Alongside a J-beta primer mix, a sample-barcoded 5' primer served in a second PCR lasting about 7 to 12 cycles. Using its own MiXCR run on the 5' RACE reads, TCRdb lists one record per CDR3 protein. The sample carries hundreds of thousands of distinct CDR3 sequences, about 30% recorded once. Sequences were obtained from blood. Receptors originate from an elderly woman in good health.

With respect to this clonotype: At one end, the junction sequence differs from germline, possibly due to a read error. The chain carries TRBV12-5 and TRBJ2-5; 7 bases agree with TRBD2. The CDR3 runs 14 residues. Germline V gene lookup returns CDR1 LGHNT and CDR2 FRNRAP. The DNA for the CDR3 is TGTGCTGGTGGTCGGACGGGGGGTCAAGAGACCCAGTACTTC. It translates to CAGGRTGGQETQYF.

In the case of this clonotype: This may stem from a read error, because a much larger clone lies one nucleotide away. V and J are TRBV20-1 and TRBJ1-5; 9 positions match TRBD1. The CDR3 is 16 amino acids. Germline V gives CDR1 DFQATT, CDR2 SNEGSKA (reference sequence). CDR3 sequence: CSARDRGQGPYQPRHF. CDR3 DNA: TGCAGTGCTAGAGATAGGGGACAGGGACCGTATCAGCCCCGGCATTTT.

The chain uses TRBV2 and TRBJ1-4, with a possible D match to TRBD1 (6 bases). The CDR3 sequence is 18 residues long. The germline gives CDR1 SNHLY, CDR2 FYNNEI. Trimming took 3 bases from V and 0 from J, leaving 17 bases between them. The CDR3 DNA is TGTGCCAGCAGTGATAGCCCCATTCACAGGGCAACTAATGAAAAACTGTTTTTT. As protein: CASSDSPIHRATNEKLFF.

This clonotype was found many times. V and J are TRBV29-1 and TRBJ2-3; 8 bases line up with TRBD1. V lost 4 bases and J lost 4; bases outside the gene matches: 7. The CDR3 is 14 residues long. Germline V gene lookup returns CDR1 SQVTM and CDR2 ANQGSEA. DNA for the CDR3: TGCAGCGTTGTAAGGACAGGGCGCCCAGATACGCAGTATTTT. Translated, it gives CSVVRTGRPDTQYF.

This clonotype was recorded at least ten times. The V gene is TRBV5-1, the J gene TRBJ2-1, with TRBD2 identical over 8 bases. Losses at the gene ends were 4 bases for V and 9 bases for J; bases not matched to a gene: 15. CDR1 is SGHRS, CDR2 YFSETQ, per germline. This CDR3 comprises 16 residues. The CDR3 DNA follows: TGCGCCAGCAGCCCTCTAACGGGGGGGCCCGTTGGTGAGCAGTTCTTC. It specifies CASSPLTGGPVGEQFF.

In its sample, this clonotype was seen many times. This sequence joins TRBV7-7 and TRBJ2-7; D is unresolved. This CDR3 has 13 residues. From germline, CDR1 is SSHAT and CDR2 FNYEAQ (reference sequence). The germline V and J ends were trimmed by 5 bases and 6 bases, with 14 bases remaining between them. CDR3 in DNA: TGTGCCAGCAGCCCTTTAGAACTTGGCGAGCAGTACTTC. Translated: CASSPLELGEQYF.

The V call is TRBV3-1, the J call TRBJ2-2; D not resolved. Trimming took off 4 bases at V and 7 bases at J, with 7 bases between the two ends. The CDR3 runs 12 residues. Germline V gene sequence: CDR1 LGHDT, CDR2 YNNKEL (reference sequence). The CDR3 here is CASSPGIGELFF. CDR3 coding DNA: TGTGCCAGCAGCCCGGGCATCGGGGAGCTGTTTTTT. The variable domain in full, with the rest retrieved from reference TRBV3-1 and TRBJ2-2, is DTAVSQTPKYLVTQMGNDKSIKCEQNLGHDTMYWYKQDSKKFLKIMFSYNNKELIINETVPNRFSPKSPDKAHLNLHINSLELGDSAVYFCASSPGIGELFFGEGSRLTVL.

Ten or more counts support this clonotype. This CDR3 reads CSAREMTDTQYF. CDR3 in DNA: TGCAGTGCTAGAGAAATGACAGATACGCAGTATTTT. V and J are TRBV20-1 and TRBJ2-3; D not resolved. Trimming shortened V by 0 bases and J by 3 bases, and 4 bases separated the two germline ends. This CDR3 is 12 amino acids long. From germline, CDR1 is DFQATT and CDR2 SNEGSKA (reference sequence).

On this clonotype itself: A read error is possible here, since a much larger clone lies one base away. V is TRBV11-2 and J is TRBJ2-7; 10 bases fit TRBD1. Germline V CDR1 and CDR2: SGHAT, FQNNGV. Germline trimming cut 0 bases from V and 11 bases from J; bases unmatched to any gene: 10. The CDR3 contains 15 residues. The CDR3 bases are TGTGCCAGCAGCTTAGAGGGACAGGGGCTAGAGACCAAGTACTTC. Encoded protein: CASSLEGQGLETKYF. Full variable domain (missing parts from reference TRBV11-2 and TRBJ2-7): EAGVAQSPRYKIIEKRQSVAFWCNPISGHATLYWYQQILGQGPKLLIQFQNNGVVDDSQLPKDRFSAERLKGVDSTLKIQPAKLEDSAVYLCASSLEGQGLETKYFGPGTRLTVT.

This clonotype was observed many times. The CDR3 sequence is CASSYSNGGTDTQYF. The DNA for the CDR3 is TGTGCCAGCAGTTACTCGAACGGGGGCACAGATACGCAGTATTTT. This chain uses TRBV6-5 with TRBJ2-3; D is perhaps TRBD2 (5 bases). CDR3 length equals 15 residues. Germline V gene sequence: CDR1 MNHEY, CDR2 SVGAGI. V was pared by 0 bases and J by 1 base, with 8 bases between.

The rearrangement links TRBV6-5 to TRBJ1-2; the D is unclear. Germline lookup yields CDR1 MNHEY and CDR2 SVGAGI. V was clipped by 5 bases and J by 6 bases, with 13 bases between them. CDR3 size: 13 residues. CDR3 sequence: CASSPTSRDGYTF. In DNA, the CDR3 is TGTGCCAGCAGTCCGACTTCGAGGGATGGCTACACCTTC.

On this clonotype: The junction does not match germline at one end; this may be a read error. V usage is TRBV20-1 and J usage is TRBJ1-5; D is unclear. Germline-derived CDR1 and CDR2 are DFQATT and SNEGSKA (reference sequence). The CDR3 runs 14 residues. The CDR3 bases are TGCAGTGCTAGAGATGCCGGGAAAGATCAGCCCCAGCTTTTT. Its protein product is CSARDAGKDQPQLF.

The chain couples TRBV30 to TRBJ1-2, with no clear D. CDR1 is GTSNPN, CDR2 SVGIG, per germline (reference sequence). V lost 7 bases to trimming and J lost 6 bases, with 12 bases between them. The CDR3 consists of 11 residues. For the CDR3, the DNA is TGTGCCTCCACGCGGGCCCATGGCTACACCTTC. This translates into CASTRAHGYTF.

This rearrangement joins TRBV5-1 to TRBJ1-1; the D gene is possibly TRBD1 (5 bases). The V gene's germline CDR1 is SGHRS and CDR2 YFSETQ. Trimming stripped 7 bases from V and 1 base from J, with 17 bases between. The CDR3 length is 15 residues. CDR3 sequence (DNA): TGCGCCAGCTGCAGGGACCCAAATCGGAACACTGAAGCTTTCTTT. Protein product: CASCRDPNRNTEAFF.

The V gene is TRBV20-1, the J gene TRBJ2-3; possible D gene TRBD2, 7 bases. In germline, CDR1 is DFQATT, CDR2 SNEGSKA (reference sequence). Trimming shortened V by 3 bases and J by 6 bases, and 25 bases separated the two germline ends. This CDR3 comprises 17 residues. The CDR3 sequence: CSASGSGGAGATDTQYF. The CDR3 DNA sequence: TGCAGTGCTAGCGGGAGTGGGGGGGCGGGGGCGACTGATACGCAGTATTTT.

This clonotype turned up a few times. The genes are TRBV6-1 and TRBJ2-5; 14 bases match TRBD2. The V gene end was trimmed by 6 bases and the J gene end by 11 bases; junction bases not matched to a gene: 23. CDR3 length equals 19 residues. Germline loops: CDR1 MNHNS, CDR2 SASEGT. The CDR3 DNA is TGTGCCAGCAGCCCCGGACCGGGACTAGCGGGGGCACAGGGGAGTGAGCAGTACTTC. Its protein product is CASSPGPGLAGAQGSEQYF.

This clonotype was seen only a few times. The chain carries TRBV19 and TRBJ1-2, with TRBD1 matching 7 bases. In germline, CDR1 is LNHDA, CDR2 SQIVND (reference sequence). V was clipped by 3 bases and J by 6 bases; unmatched bases: 4. This CDR3 is 13 amino acids long. CDR3 region: CASSISGTDGYTF. Written as DNA, the CDR3 is TGTGCCAGTAGTATTTCAGGGACAGATGGCTACACCTTC.

The rearrangement links TRBV20-1 to TRBJ2-1; 14 bases are a match to TRBD2. The CDR3 contains 14 residues. In germline, CDR1 is DFQATT, CDR2 SNEGSKA (reference sequence). V dropped 6 bases and J dropped 9; count of bases not matched to a gene: 7. The DNA for the CDR3 is TGCAGTGCGCCGGGACTAGCGGGGGTGGGTGAGCAGTTCTTC. Translated, it gives CSAPGLAGVGEQFF.

This clonotype was recorded a few times. A much larger clone lies one base from this, so it may be a read error. The V and J genes are TRBV29-1 and TRBJ2-7; 7 bases map to TRBD1. The germline V gene encodes CDR1 SQVTM and CDR2 ANQGSEA. The CDR3 extends over 12 amino acids. Unmatched junction bases numbered 4, after V lost 7 bases and J lost 1 base. CDR3 loop: CSGQQGSYEQYF. The CDR3 DNA follows: TGCAGCGGTCAACAGGGGTCCTACGAGCAGTACTTC.

The chain uses TRBV15 and TRBJ1-3; D remains unclear. CDR3 size: 15 residues. V was pared by 4 bases and J by 0 bases, with 10 bases between. Germline V CDR1 and CDR2: LNHNV, YYDKDF (reference sequence). Here the CDR3 DNA reads TGTGCCACCAGCATGCCCGGGAGCTCTGGAAACACCATATATTTT. Residues: CATSMPGSSGNTIYF.

This clonotype has at least ten counts. V and J are TRBV15 and TRBJ1-1, with D perhaps matching TRBD1 (5 bases). V gave up 6 bases and J gave up 1 base, with 12 bases separating them. The germline V gene encodes CDR1 LNHNV and CDR2 YYDKDF (reference sequence). The CDR3 length is 14 residues. The CDR3 coding sequence is TGTGCCACCAGTCCCGGGGGGGGGAACACTGAAGCTTTCTTT. Protein product: CATSPGGGNTEAFF.

This clonotype was seen many times. The V and J genes are TRBV15 and TRBJ1-1; TRBD1 matches at 7 bases. J lost 0 bases, V lost 3 bases, and 1 base had no gene match. Germline assignment: CDR1 LNHNV and CDR2 YYDKDF (reference sequence). This CDR3 has 14 amino acids. DNA for the CDR3: TGTGCCACCAGCAGTGACAGGGTGAACACTGAAGCTTTCTTT. Translating it yields CATSSDRVNTEAFF. Full variable domain (rest looked up from reference TRBV15 and TRBJ1-1): DAMVIQNPRYQVTQFGKPVTLSCSQTLNHNVMYWYQQKSSQAPKLLFHYYDKDFNNEADTPDNFQSRRPNTSFCFLDIRSPGLGDTAMYLCATSSDRVNTEAFFGQGTRLTVV.

The CDR3 DNA is TGTGCCAACACCGCTGGGCGGGAGGAAGAGACCCAGTACTTC. This translates into CANTAGREEETQYF. The V call is TRBV12-3 or TRBV12-4, the J call TRBJ2-5; 8 bases line up with TRBD2. The CDR3 runs to 14 residues. After removal of 10 bases from V and 3 bases from J, the junction contained 10 bases not matched to a gene.

This clonotype was observed a few times. The chain links TRBV20-1 to TRBJ2-2, with TRBD2 as a possible D gene (6 bases). Per germline, CDR1 DFQATT and CDR2 SNEGSKA (reference sequence). V lost 3 bases, J lost 1 base, and 6 bases lay in between. This CDR3 has 13 residues. CDR3 sequence: CSASGGNTGELFF. The CDR3 DNA follows: TGCAGTGCTAGCGGGGGGAACACCGGGGAGCTGTTTTTT.

The V gene is TRBV5-1, the J gene TRBJ2-2, with a possible D match to TRBD2 (6 bases). CDR3 length: 14 amino acids. Per germline, CDR1 SGHRS and CDR2 YFSETQ. Trimming pared 0 bases from V and 4 bases from J, leaving 7 bases between. The CDR3 region has the DNA TGCGCCAGCAGCTTGGGACTAGGCACCGGGGAGCTGTTTTTT. It translates to CASSLGLGTGELFF.

This clonotype has a handful of counts. This chain connects TRBV7-2 to TRBJ1-1, with TRBD1 identical over 10 bases. CDR1 and CDR2 from the germline V gene are SGHTA and FQGNSA. CDR3 size: 15 residues. The trim removed 5 bases at V and 4 bases at J, leaving 7 bases unmatched. CDR3 nucleotide sequence: TGTGCCAGCAGCGTCGACAGGGGGCGCTGCACTGAAGCTTTCTTT. Its translation is CASSVDRGRCTEAFF.

This clonotype appeared many times. The chain combines TRBV18 with TRBJ2-1, with 10 bases that match TRBD2. CDR3 size: 15 residues. V trimming: 3 bases; J trimming: 4 bases; junction bases outside the gene matches: 3. Germline CDR1 is KGHSH and CDR2 is LQKENI. The CDR3 sequence: CASSPGLARYNEQFF. The CDR3 region has the DNA TGTGCCAGCTCACCGGGACTAGCGAGATACAATGAGCAGTTCTTC. The variable domain in full, with the rest retrieved from reference TRBV18 and TRBJ2-1, is NAGVMQNPRHLVRRRGQEARLRCSPMKGHSHVYWYRQLPEEGLKFMVYLQKENIIDESGMPKERFSAEFPKEGPSILRIQQVVRGDSAAYFCASSPGLARYNEQFFGPGTRLTVL.

This clonotype was seen repeatedly, ten times or more. The chain employs TRBV10-3 and TRBJ2-1; D is ambiguous. The V and J ends lost 2 bases and 6 bases respectively, with 5 bases between them. Germline loops: CDR1 ENHRY, CDR2 SYGVKD. The CDR3 is made up of 12 amino acids. The CDR3 is CAISEKGNEQFF. Here the CDR3 DNA reads TGTGCCATCAGTGAGAAAGGCAATGAGCAGTTCTTC.

Details on this clonotype: A much more abundant neighbour one base away suggests this may be a read error. The V gene is TRBV27, the J gene TRBJ1-2; D possibly corresponds to TRBD1 (6 bases). V lost 6 bases to trimming and J lost 8 bases, with 16 bases between them. The CDR3 runs to 13 residues. The germline gives CDR1 MNHEY, CDR2 SMNVEV (reference sequence). The DNA of the CDR3 is TGTGCCAGCAGGCTAGGGGGGAGTGCGGGCTACACCTTC. It translates to CASRLGGSAGYTF.

This clonotype was recorded at least ten times. V is TRBV6-5 and J is TRBJ2-7; TRBD1 matches at 7 bases. With 6 bases clipped from V and 4 bases from J, the junction kept 9 bases outside the gene matches. The length of the CDR3 is 14 residues. The V gene's germline CDR1 is MNHEY and CDR2 SVGAGI. The CDR3 loop reads CASSTGTAEYEQYF. CDR3 sequence (DNA): TGTGCCAGCAGCACCGGGACAGCCGAATACGAGCAGTACTTC.

This clonotype was counted many times. The V gene is TRBV5-5, the J gene TRBJ2-7, with 11 bases that match TRBD2. This CDR3 spans 15 amino acids. Germline lookup yields CDR1 SGHKS and CDR2 YYEKEE (reference sequence). J gave up 3 bases and V 1 base, and 3 bases lay outside the gene matches. The CDR3 spells CASSLTSGGYYEQYF. For the CDR3, the DNA is TGTGCCAGCAGCTTGACTAGCGGGGGATACTACGAGCAGTACTTC.

The chain joins TRBV6-5 to TRBJ1-1, with D perhaps matching TRBD1 (5 bases). The V end was cut by 8 bases, the J end by 5 bases, with 15 bases between. Per the germline V gene, CDR1 is MNHEY and CDR2 is SVGAGI. The CDR3 loop spans 13 amino acids. The DNA for the CDR3 is TGTGCCAGCTGCCGGGACCGGGCAACTGAAGCTTTCTTT. It codes for CASCRDRATEAFF.